Following are 11 T cell receptor beta chains from one sample sequenced in a study of blood T cell repertoires in COVID-19. Assay used: immunoSEQ multiplex PCR; TCRdb lists only in-frame clones, some missing. The table records 130,000 or so clones, 82% of them present only once. The material sequenced was peripheral blood. These receptors came from a human donor in a cohort sampled during active COVID-19.

The chain joins TRBV19 to TRBJ1-2; tentative D call: TRBD1 (5 bases). Trimming left V 5 bases short and J 7 bases short, with 17 bases between. Germline V gene sequence: CDR1 LNHDA, CDR2 SQIVND (reference sequence). This CDR3 is 14 amino acids long. The CDR3 DNA reads TGTGCCAGTAGTGACCCCCCCAGGGTGTCTGGCTACACCTTC. This sequence encodes CASSDPPRVSGYTF.

The chain recombines TRBV3-1 (or the pseudogene TRBV3-2) with TRBJ1-6; 10 bases are a match to TRBD1. CDR1 is LGHDT, CDR2 YNNKEL, per germline (reference sequence). Unmatched junction bases numbered 13, after V lost 1 base and J lost 4 bases. CDR3 length equals 20 residues. The CDR3 sequence: CASSQAPGQGTGAYNSPLHF. In DNA form, the CDR3 reads TGTGCCAGCAGCCAAGCCCCGGGACAGGGGACGGGGGCATATAATTCACCCCTCCACTTT.

V is TRBV5-3 and J is TRBJ2-7; D unclear. TRBV5-3 is an ORF, with its function uncertain. This CDR3 has 17 amino acids. Deletions cut 0 bases from V and 0 bases from J, with 16 bases between. The CDR3 is CARSLVKSQLSSYEQYF. The CDR3 DNA follows: TGTGCCAGAAGCTTGGTGAAATCACAGCTCAGCTCCTACGAGCAGTACTTC.

This chain joins TRBV11-2 and TRBJ2-1; tentatively, D is TRBD1 (5 bases). Per the germline V gene, CDR1 is SGHAT and CDR2 is FQNNGV. Trimming took off 4 bases at V and 9 bases at J, with 10 bases between the two ends. CDR3 length: 12 residues. CDR3 residues: CASSWGRSEQFF. As DNA, the CDR3 is TGTGCCAGCAGCTGGGGCCGCAGTGAGCAGTTCTTC.

The chain recombines TRBV7-9 with TRBJ2-3, with TRBD2 identical over 9 bases. The CDR3 extends over 15 amino acids. V trimming: 4 bases; J trimming: 0 bases; junction bases outside the gene matches: 2. Germline loops: CDR1 SEHNR, CDR2 FQNEAQ (reference sequence). The CDR3 bases are TGTGCCAGCAGCTCTAGCGGGGTTAGCACAGATACGCAGTATTTT. It is translated as CASSSSGVSTDTQYF.

This clone was seen a handful of times. The chain is built from TRBV5-4 and TRBJ1-6, with D tentatively TRBD1 (5 bases). This CDR3 has 15 residues. Between the trimmed V and J ends, which lost 0 bases and 8 bases, there was a span of 12 bases. In germline, CDR1 is SGHNT, CDR2 YYREEE (reference sequence). CDR3 in amino acids: CASSLDRRPDSPLHF. The CDR3 DNA follows: TGTGCCAGCAGCTTGGACAGGAGACCGGATTCACCCCTCCACTTT. Full variable domain (remainder filled in from reference TRBV5-4 and TRBJ1-6): ETGVTQSPTHLIKTRGQQVTLRCSSQSGHNTVSWYQQALGQGPQFIFQYYREEENGRGNFPPRFSGLQFPNYSSELNVNALELDDSALYLCASSLDRRPDSPLHFGNGTRLTVT.

This clone occurred many times. V and J are TRBV6-2 or TRBV6-3 and TRBJ2-1; TRBD2 agrees at 9 bases. The V gene's germline CDR1 is MNHEY and CDR2 SVGEGT. CDR3 length: 14 residues. Losses at the gene ends were 4 bases for V and 7 bases for J; bases not matched to a gene: 5. For the CDR3, the DNA is TGTGCCAGCAGTTTTAGCGGGGGTAGTAATGAGCAGTTCTTC. Amino acids: CASSFSGGSNEQFF.

The chain couples TRBV4-3 to TRBJ1-5, with TRBD1 as a possible D gene (6 bases). Trimming pared 0 bases from V and 2 bases from J, leaving 8 bases between. In germline, CDR1 is LGHNA, CDR2 YSLEER. This CDR3 contains 15 residues. CDR3 sequence reads: CASSQDGGGNQPQHF. The DNA for the CDR3 is TGCGCCAGCAGCCAAGATGGGGGCGGCAATCAGCCCCAGCATTTT.

The chain has TRBV11-2 and TRBJ1-2; a weak D match, TRBD1 (5 bases). Germline loops: CDR1 SGHAT, CDR2 FQNNGV. The V end was cut by 7 bases, the J end by 5 bases, with 14 bases between. The CDR3 is 13 amino acids. The CDR3 loop reads CASTPPGGYGYTF. The CDR3 bases are TGTGCCAGCACCCCGCCGGGGGGATATGGCTACACCTTC.

V gene TRBV4-1 combines with J gene TRBJ2-3; 7 positions agree with TRBD1. Looked up from germline, CDR1 is MGHRA and CDR2 is YSYEKL. This CDR3 contains 16 residues. V lost 4 bases, J lost 5 bases, and 12 bases stayed unmatched. The CDR3 loop reads CASSPYRTGGGDTQYF. The CDR3 DNA is TGCGCCAGCAGCCCTTATCGGACAGGTGGAGGAGATACGCAGTATTTT.

This chain links TRBV7-2 with TRBJ2-1; 8 nucleotides align to TRBD2. CDR3 length: 16 amino acids. Trimming at V came to 1 base and at J to 4 bases, leaving 6 bases not matched to a gene. The germline V gene has CDR1 SGHTA and CDR2 FQGNSA. The CDR3 is CASSLDAGGRYNEQFF. In DNA form, the CDR3 reads TGTGCCAGCAGCTTAGACGCGGGGGGTCGGTACAATGAGCAGTTCTTC.